This is a list of T cell receptor beta chains from one sample in a study of glioma-infiltrating T cells after dendritic cell vaccination. The method was immunoSEQ multiplex PCR; TCRdb's version includes in-frame clones alone and lacks a portion of them. The sample has approximately 85,000 clones; 85% are singletons. Sequences were derived from blood, sampled after dendritic cell vaccination. These TCRs come from a human donor with glioblastoma. Each CDR3 is given with its conserved first and last residue. A D gene is named only where the DNA matches it firmly. The size field is filled for only some rows; it gives once, few, many or a size class.

V: TRBV11-2; D: TRBD1; J: TRBJ2-3; size: .; CDR3: CASSRGQAPTTDTQYF; DNA: TGTGCCAGCAGCCGAGGACAGGCACCGACCACAGATACGCAGTATTTT
V: TRBV28; D: .; J: TRBJ1-1; size: .; CDR3: CASSRAPGVPNTEAFF; DNA: TGTGCCAGCAGTAGGGCCCCGGGGGTCCCGAACACTGAAGCTTTCTTT
V: TRBV5-1; D: TRBD2; J: TRBJ2-1; size: .; CDR3: CASSPGLAGRNEQFF; DNA: TGCGCCAGCAGCCCGGGACTAGCGGGGCGCAATGAGCAGTTCTTC
V: TRBV2; D: TRBD1; J: TRBJ1-4; size: .; CDR3: CASSRQGVDEKLFF; DNA: TGTGCCAGCAGCAGACAGGGAGTGGATGAAAAACTGTTTTTT
V: TRBV14; D: TRBD2; J: TRBJ2-7; size: .; CDR3: CASSQTLAGGFYEQYF; DNA: TGTGCCAGCAGCCAAACCTTAGCGGGAGGCTTCTACGAGCAGTACTTC
V: TRBV7-6; D: TRBD2; J: TRBJ2-2; size: .; CDR3: CASSPGGSATGELFF; DNA: TGTGCCAGCAGTCCCGGGGGGTCGGCCACCGGGGAGCTGTTTTTT
V: TRBV9; D: .; J: TRBJ2-2; size: .; CDR3: CASSVVAANTGELFF; DNA: TGTGCCAGCAGCGTAGTGGCAGCGAACACCGGGGAGCTGTTTTTT
V: TRBV7-9; D: TRBD1; J: TRBJ2-2; size: .; CDR3: CASSPRGTGGQTGELFF; DNA: TGTGCCAGCAGCCCTAGGGGGACAGGGGGCCAAACCGGGGAGCTGTTTTTT
V: TRBV9; D: TRBD2; J: TRBJ2-5; size: few; CDR3: CASSVVAGVGETQYF; DNA: TGTGCCAGCAGCGTAGTGGCGGGAGTTGGTGAGACCCAGTACTTC
V: TRBV6-5; D: TRBD2; J: TRBJ2-3; size: once; CDR3: CASSYSASGGPDTQYF; DNA: TGTGCCAGCAGTTACTCGGCTAGCGGGGGGCCAGATACGCAGTATTTT
V: TRBV7-3; D: .; J: TRBJ2-1; size: .; CDR3: CASSMNGGSYNEQFF; DNA: TGTGCCAGCAGCATGAACGGGGGCTCCTACAATGAGCAGTTCTTC
V: TRBV21-1; D: .; J: TRBJ1-2; size: once; CDR3: CASSKTTESYGYTF; DNA: TGTGCCAGCAGCAAAACGACAGAAAGCTATGGCTACACCTTC
V: TRBV25-1; D: TRBD1; J: TRBJ2-7; size: .; CDR3: CASSDPKRQGVSYEQYF; DNA: TGTGCCAGCAGTGATCCGAAGAGACAGGGGGTCTCCTACGAGCAGTACTTC
V: TRBV28; D: .; J: TRBJ2-2; size: .; CDR3: CASREREGGKGGTGELFF; DNA: TGTGCCAGCAGAGAACGGGAAGGCGGTAAAGGCGGAACCGGGGAGCTGTTTTTT
V: TRBV4-2; D: TRBD2; J: TRBJ2-3; size: .; CDR3: CASSQEPSGSVTDTQYF; DNA: TGTGCCAGCAGCCAAGAACCCAGCGGGAGCGTTACAGATACGCAGTATTTT